These 10 T cell receptor beta chains were all obtained from the same sample, sequenced in a study of T-cell memory formation after mild COVID-19. TCRdb re-analysed the 5' RACE reads in MiXCR, keeping a single row per CDR3 protein. The sample comprises almost 250,000 distinct CDR3 sequences, 15% to 17% of which are singletons, and 2.1% rests with the top ten. The specimen was PBMCs or a T cell subset sorted from them (not recorded which). These receptors all come from an adult woman who had mild COVID-19 (a few samples of this study predate the infection). Cell type and time point are not known.

This clonotype appeared a few times. The chain employs TRBV20-1 and TRBJ2-3, with a possible D match to TRBD2 (5 bases). Per germline, CDR1 DFQATT and CDR2 SNEGSKA (reference sequence). V was cut by 2 bases and J by 0 bases, with 9 bases left in between. CDR3 length: 14 amino acids. The CDR3 DNA is TGCAGTGCTAGAAGAGGGTCTAGCACAGATACGCAGTATTTT. Amino acid sequence: CSARRGSSTDTQYF.

This clonotype was recorded a few times. The V and J genes are TRBV5-1 and TRBJ2-5; 8 bases are a match to TRBD1. This CDR3 comprises 15 residues. CDR1 is SGHRS, CDR2 YFSETQ, per germline. Trimming cost V 3 bases and J 1 base; bases outside gene matches: 5. In DNA, the CDR3 is TGCGCCAGCAGCTGGGGGACAGGACCCCAAGAGACCCAGTACTTC. Amino acids: CASSWGTGPQETQYF.

This chain joins TRBV15 and TRBJ1-2; the D gene is possibly TRBD1 (5 bases). Germline V CDR1 and CDR2: LNHNV, YYDKDF (reference sequence). The CDR3 consists of 12 residues. V was clipped by 7 bases and J by 0 bases, with 6 bases between them. The CDR3 loop is CATKGTNYGYTF. The CDR3, as DNA: TGTGCCACCAAGGGGACTAACTATGGCTACACCTTC.

The genes are TRBV6-5 and TRBJ1-1; TRBD1 might be the D (6 bases). Germline V gene lookup returns CDR1 MNHEY and CDR2 SVGAGI. The germline V and J ends were trimmed by 8 bases and 4 bases, with 11 bases remaining between them. The CDR3 loop spans 12 amino acids. The chain's CDR3 is CASYRETTEAFF. CDR3 DNA sequence: TGTGCCAGCTACAGGGAAACCACTGAAGCTTTCTTT.

This clonotype was detected a few times. The J gene is TRBJ2-3, the V gene TRBV5-1; TRBD2 agrees at 9 bases. The CDR3 is 16 amino acids. Germline CDR1 reads SGHRS; CDR2 reads YFSETQ. J was trimmed by 0 bases and V by 4 bases; bases with no gene match: 6. The CDR3 coding sequence is TGCGCCAGCAGCATAGGGACTAGCCCTAGCACAGATACGCAGTATTTT. This sequence encodes CASSIGTSPSTDTQYF.

This chain joins TRBV20-1 and TRBJ2-7; D may correspond to TRBD1 or TRBD2 (5 bases each). V was cut by 3 bases and J by 4 bases, with 13 bases left in between. Germline CDR1 and CDR2: DFQATT and SNEGSKA (reference sequence). CDR3 length: 13 amino acids. CDR3 amino acids: CSASPGWGYEQYF. CDR3 coding DNA: TGCAGTGCTAGTCCGGGGTGGGGGTACGAGCAGTACTTC.

This clonotype was recorded a few times. The gene calls are TRBV20-1 and TRBJ2-5; 12 bases agree with TRBD2. Germline-derived CDR1 and CDR2 are DFQATT and SNEGSKA (reference sequence). The V and J ends lost 4 bases and 5 bases, in that order; junction bases with no gene match: 2. This CDR3 region has 13 residues. This CDR3 is CSANLAGGETQYF. The CDR3 DNA reads as TGCAGTGCTAACCTAGCGGGAGGGGAGACCCAGTACTTC.

In this sample, this clonotype turned up many times. V usage is TRBV7-2 and J usage is TRBJ2-5; 7 positions match TRBD1. The length of the CDR3 is 14 residues. The germline CDR1 and CDR2 sequences are SGHTA and FQGNSA. V lost 3 bases and J lost 3; bases outside the gene matches: 4. CDR3 protein: CASSLTGREETQYF. In DNA form, the CDR3 reads TGTGCCAGCAGCTTGACAGGGCGCGAAGAGACCCAGTACTTC.

As DNA, the CDR3 is TGTGCCTTGGGACAGGGACCAGCTAGCACAGATACGCAGTATTTT. Translation gives CALGQGPASTDTQYF. The V and J genes are TRBV10-3 and TRBJ2-3, with 9 bases matching TRBD1. There are 15 residues in the CDR3. Germline V gene data show CDR1 as ENHRY and CDR2 as SYGVKD. J gave up 0 bases and V 11 bases, and 9 bases lay outside the gene matches.

This clonotype was detected only a few times. The V call is TRBV7-2, the J call TRBJ2-7; 11 nucleotides align to TRBD2. J lost 6 bases, V lost 3 bases, and 16 bases had no gene match. This CDR3 is 18 amino acids long. Per the germline V gene, CDR1 is SGHTA and CDR2 is FQGNSA. The CDR3 DNA sequence: TGTGCCAGCAGCTTTTCTGGGACTAGCGGTTTTGGTATCTCCGAGCAGTACTTC. This sequence encodes CASSFSGTSGFGISEQYF.